This T cell receptor beta chain was captured in a study of CD8+ T cells in alopecia areata. Germline CDR1 and CDR2: SEHNR and FQNEAQ (reference sequence). The CDR3 is made up of 15 amino acids. The trim removed 4 bases at V and 6 bases at J, leaving 10 bases unmatched. The treatment denotes: oral pan-JAK inhibitor, 5-10 mg twice daily. Punch biopsies of lesional scalp, plus peripheral blood, were taken from alopecia areata patients. TCR sequencing used cDNA made by reverse transcription of extracted RNA. Data came from immunoSEQ multiplex PCR; TCRdb stores just in-frame clones and leaves some out. Of about 6,900 clones in the sample, around 65% were seen once. A few counts support this clone.

The receptor's source is a human donor with alopecia areata. Sequences were derived from skin, sampled at week 4, from a patient treated with tofacitinib. The rearrangement uses TRBV7-9 and TRBJ1-2, with TRBD1 matching over 8 bases. CDR3 sequence: CASSSGTGLSDGYTF. In nucleotides, the CDR3 is TGTGCCAGCAGCTCAGGGACAGGACTAAGTGATGGCTACACCTTC.